The rows below give T cell receptor beta chains drawn from one sample of a study of cytomegalovirus exposure and HLA in healthy donors. Some clones are missing from TCRdb's copy, which holds only in-frame ones; the method was immunoSEQ multiplex PCR. Of 100,000 to 150,000 clones listed, around three quarters were seen once; the top ten hold just over 2.5%. Sample: PBMCs. The receptors come from a man under 40 in good health and CMV-seronegative. Each CDR3 is given with its conserved first and last residue. The D gene is left open where the match is weak. Only some rows state a clone size, as once, few, many or a class for expanded clones.

j_gene | abundance | len | v_gene | d_gene | CDR3nt | CDR3aa
TRBJ1-5 | . | 15 | TRBV11-2 | TRBD1 | TGTGCCAGCAGTTCCAGGGGGGTGAGCAATCAGCCCCAGCATTTT | CASSSRGVSNQPQHF
TRBJ2-5 | . | 18 | TRBV9 | TRBD2 | TGTGCCAGCAGCCCGGGACTAGCGGGAGTGTTCGCAACGGAGACCCAGTACTTC | CASSPGLAGVFATETQYF
TRBJ2-7 | . | 15 | TRBV6-1 | TRBD2 | TGTGCCAGCAGTGAACCTCCGGGAGGAGCATACGAGCAGTACTTC | CASSEPPGGAYEQYF
TRBJ2-2 | . | 15 | TRBV29-1 | . | TGCAGCGTTGAATTCGGTTTTGGTAGCACCGGGGAGCTGTTTTTT | CSVEFGFGSTGELFF
TRBJ2-5 | . | 15 | TRBV13 | . | TGTGCCAGCAGCGGGCAGGGGCATCGGAGGGAGACCCAGTACTTC | CASSGQGHRRETQYF
TRBJ2-7 | . | 12 | TRBV14 | . | TGTGCCAGCAGTAGGGGAAGCTACGAGCAGTACTTC | CASSRGSYEQYF
TRBJ2-2 | few | 16 | TRBV5-6 | TRBD1 | TGTGCCAGCAGAAAGCTCGGGACAGATCTCACCGGGGAGCTGTTTTTT | CASRKLGTDLTGELFF
TRBJ2-3 | . | 17 | TRBV27 | TRBD2 | TGTGCCAGCAGCCAAACCGGGACTAGCGGGATTACAGATACGCAGTATTTT | CASSQTGTSGITDTQYF
TRBJ1-1 | . | 15 | TRBV18 | . | TGTGCCAGCTCACCACCCAGGGGTCTGAACACTGAAGCTTTCTTT | CASSPPRGLNTEAFF
TRBJ2-7 | . | 16 | TRBV18 | TRBD1 | TGTGCCAGCTCACCACCGTCCGGACAGGGGGTCTACGAGCAGTACTTC | CASSPPSGQGVYEQYF
TRBJ1-1 | . | 14 | TRBV18 | . | TGTGCCAGCTCCCCTCGACACAGGAACACTGAAGCTTTCTTT | CASSPRHRNTEAFF
TRBJ1-2 | . | 19 | TRBV5-4 | TRBD1 | TGTGCCAGCAGCTTGCCCGTGGGTTTGACAGGGGGCGCGTCGAATGGCTACACCTTC | CASSLPVGLTGGASNGYTF
TRBJ2-5 | . | 15 | TRBV7-9 | TRBD2 | TGTGCCAGCAGCCCCCCCACTAGCGGCGAAGAGACCCAGTACTTC | CASSPPTSGEETQYF
TRBJ1-2 | . | 13 | TRBV5-6 | . | TGTGCCAGCAGCTTGGAACGGGACTATGGCTACACCTTC | CASSLERDYGYTF
TRBJ1-1 | few | 14 | TRBV28 | TRBD1 | TGTGCCAGTATCCAACCGGGACAGGGGCGTGAAGCTTTCTTT | CASIQPGQGREAFF
TRBJ2-7 | once | 14 | TRBV6-5 | TRBD1 | TGTGCCAGCACCGAAGAGACAGGGGTTTACGAGCAGTACTTC | CASTEETGVYEQYF
TRBJ2-7 | . | 16 | TRBV7-6 | . | TGTGCCAGCAGCCAGTCGACACAGGGTTCACCCTACGAGCAGTACTTC | CASSQSTQGSPYEQYF
TRBJ2-4 | . | 18 | TRBV27 | . | TGTGCCAGCAGTTTAACACCGGCGGCTAGCATCACCAAAAACATTCAGTACTTC | CASSLTPAASITKNIQYF
TRBJ1-2 | . | 14 | TRBV28 | TRBD1 | TGTGCCAGCAGTTTCCCGGGACAGAACTATGGCTACACCTTC | CASSFPGQNYGYTF
TRBJ2-7 | . | 13 | TRBV5-3 | TRBD1 | TGTGCCAGTGTGGGACAGGGCTCCTACGAGCAGTACTTC | CASVGQGSYEQYF
TRBJ1-2 | . | 15 | TRBV4-3 | TRBD1 | TGCGCCAGCAGCCAAACCGTGGGGACAGACTATGGCTACACCTTC | CASSQTVGTDYGYTF
TRBJ2-5 | . | 13 | TRBV4-1 | . | TGCGCCAGCAGCCTTGGGCCTCAAGAGACCCAGTACTTC | CASSLGPQETQYF
TRBJ2-2 | . | 14 | TRBV18 | TRBD1 | TGTGCCAGCGGAGAGACAGGGGGCGGCGGGGAGCTGTTTTTT | CASGETGGGGELFF
TRBJ1-4 | . | 14 | TRBV19 | TRBD1 | TGTGCCAGTAGTATAAGGGGGCAAAATGAAAAACTGTTTTTT | CASSIRGQNEKLFF
TRBJ1-4 | few | 18 | TRBV5-1 | TRBD1 | TGCGCCAGCAGCTTGGCCCCAATTGACAGGGGTACTAATGAAAAACTGTTTTTT | CASSLAPIDRGTNEKLFF
TRBJ1-1 | . | 15 | TRBV10-2 | . | TGCGCCAGCACCTTTACGACATCTATGAACACTGAAGCTTTCTTT | CASTFTTSMNTEAFF
TRBJ2-2 | . | 16 | TRBV5-1 | . | TGCGCCAGCAGCTTGATGAGCGGCTCGAACACCGGGGAGCTGTTTTTT | CASSLMSGSNTGELFF
TRBJ1-4 | . | 15 | TRBV19 | . | TGTGCCAGTAGACTCTTGGGACACAATAATGAAAAACTGTTTTTT | CASRLLGHNNEKLFF
TRBJ2-3 | . | 16 | TRBV5-4 | . | TGTGCCAGCAGCTTGGGAGCCCAGCGGGGCACAGATACGCAGTATTTT | CASSLGAQRGTDTQYF
TRBJ2-5 | . | 16 | TRBV11-3 | . | TGTGCCAGCAGCTTAAGGCAGGGGTTTCTCCAAGAGACCCAGTACTTC | CASSLRQGFLQETQYF
TRBJ2-3 | . | 18 | TRBV27 | TRBD2 | TGTGCCAGCATCCAAAGGCCACCGGGACTAGCAGTCCCAGATACGCAGTATTTT | CASIQRPPGLAVPDTQYF
TRBJ1-2 | . | 14 | TRBV2 | TRBD1 | TGTGCCAGCAGTCAAAGGGGACAGGGGTATGGCTACACCTTC | CASSQRGQGYGYTF
TRBJ2-7 | once | 15 | TRBV19 | TRBD1 | TGTGCCAGTAGCTTGGGACAGGGTCTCTCCTACGAGCAGTACTTC | CASSLGQGLSYEQYF
TRBJ2-2 | . | 15 | TRBV28 | TRBD1 | TGTGCCAGCAGGAAAGCCAGGGGGCGAGCCGGGGAGCTGTTTTTT | CASRKARGRAGELFF
TRBJ1-6 | . | 14 | TRBV5-6 | . | TGTGCCAGCAGCCCTAGCTCCTATAATTCACCCCTCCACTTT | CASSPSSYNSPLHF
TRBJ2-1 | . | 17 | TRBV19 | . | TGTGCCAGTAGAGAACGGGGAGGCTCAGGTAGCTACAATGAGCAGTTCTTC | CASRERGGSGSYNEQFF
TRBJ2-4 | . | 12 | TRBV2 | . | TGTGCCAGCAGTGGGACAAAAAACATTCAGTACTTC | CASSGTKNIQYF
TRBJ2-7 | . | 15 | TRBV10-2 | TRBD2 | TGCGCCAGCAGGGACGGGACTAGCGGGTCAAATGAGCAGTACTTC | CASRDGTSGSNEQYF
TRBJ2-3 | . | 15 | TRBV9 | . | TGTGCCAGCAGCGATTCCGGGACTTTCACAGATACGCAGTATTTT | CASSDSGTFTDTQYF
TRBJ1-1 | . | 11 | TRBV20-1 | . | TGCAGTGCTAGATTCAAGCCTGAAGCTTTCTTT | CSARFKPEAFF
TRBJ1-2 | . | 13 | TRBV7-2 | . | TGTGCCAGCAGCTCCCGGACGGGGATTAGATACACCTTC | CASSSRTGIRYTF
TRBJ1-1 | . | 14 | TRBV19 | . | TGTGCCAGTAGTTATAACAGTATGAACACTGAAGCTTTCTTT | CASSYNSMNTEAFF
TRBJ1-2 | . | 16 | TRBV27 | . | TGTGCCAATACTCGGGCTTTCGGCAGGGCATACTATGGCTACACCTTC | CANTRAFGRAYYGYTF
TRBJ1-1 | . | 13 | TRBV10-2 | . | TGCGCCAGCAGTGTGACGGGTAACACTGAAGCTTTCTTT | CASSVTGNTEAFF
TRBJ1-2 | . | 13 | TRBV28 | . | TGTGCCAGCAGTTTAGTCCAGGGATGTGGCTACACCTTC | CASSLVQGCGYTF
TRBJ2-7 | . | 15 | TRBV7-9 | . | TGTGCCAGCAGCTTAGTACAGGGACCTTCCTACGAGCAGTACTTC | CASSLVQGPSYEQYF
TRBJ2-3 | . | 13 | TRBV6-5 | TRBD2 | TGTGCCAGCAGCCCCGGGACTAGCGGTCCGCAGTATTTT | CASSPGTSGPQYF
TRBJ2-7 | . | 12 | TRBV6-1 | TRBD1 | TGTGCCGCAGGTTATGACAGGGGTGGGGAGTACTTC | CAAGYDRGGEYF
TRBJ2-7 | few | 14 | TRBV6-5 | TRBD2 | TGTGCCAGCAGTAATGGACTAGCGGGAGACGAGCAGTACTTC | CASSNGLAGDEQYF
TRBJ1-1 | few | 13 | TRBV7-8 | . | TGTGCCAGCAGCTTAGCGGGCTACACTGAAGCTTTCTTT | CASSLAGYTEAFF
TRBJ1-4 | . | 15 | TRBV10-3 | TRBD1 | TGTGCCATCAGTGAGTATGGGACAGGGAATGAAAAACTGTTTTTT | CAISEYGTGNEKLFF
TRBJ2-7 | . | 14 | TRBV7-6 | . | TGTGCCAGCAGCCCATGGACGGACACCTACGAGCAGTACTTC | CASSPWTDTYEQYF
TRBJ2-5 | . | 13 | TRBV9 | . | TGTGCCAGCAGCGTAGCGAGCCAAGAGACCCAGTACTTC | CASSVASQETQYF
TRBJ1-1 | . | 14 | TRBV5-4 | TRBD1 | TGTGCCAGCAGCCGTCCAGGGGGGAACACTGAAGCTTTCTTT | CASSRPGGNTEAFF
TRBJ2-3 | . | 17 | TRBV19 | TRBD2 | TGTGCCAGTAGTATAGTGTTAGCGGGTCCCTACACAGATACGCAGTATTTT | CASSIVLAGPYTDTQYF
TRBJ1-1 | . | 13 | TRBV19 | . | TGTGCCAGTGGTGAGGGATACGGGGGTGAAGCTTTCTTT | CASGEGYGGEAFF
TRBJ2-2 | . | 13 | TRBV29-1 | . | TGCAGCGTTGGGGGCCTAAACACCGGGGAGCTGTTTTTT | CSVGGLNTGELFF
TRBJ1-5 | . | 14 | TRBV2 | . | TGTGCCAGCAGCCCAGGGAATAGGCATCAGCCCCAGCATTTT | CASSPGNRHQPQHF
TRBJ2-7 | . | 13 | TRBV30 | TRBD1 | TGTGCCTGGAGTAGCAGGGGGACCTACGAGCAGTACTTC | CAWSSRGTYEQYF